The next 32 T cell receptor beta chains were all read from a single sample in a study of cytomegalovirus exposure and HLA in healthy donors. The PCR contained 60 Vbeta and 13 Jbeta primers. Some clones are missing from TCRdb's copy, which holds only in-frame ones; the method was immunoSEQ multiplex PCR. Among some 140,000 clones, about 86% were seen once, and the ten largest hold roughly 5%. Sequencing input: PBMCs. The receptors were gathered from a woman aged 25 to 45 in good health and CMV-seronegative.

The V gene is TRBV5-1, the J gene TRBJ2-3, with 9 positions matching TRBD2. Trimming took 3 bases from V and 2 from J; bases not matched to a gene: 4. The CDR3 covers 15 residues. Germline CDR1 and CDR2: SGHRS and YFSETQ. CDR3: CASSWSGGYTDTQYF. Here the CDR3 DNA reads TGCGCCAGCAGCTGGAGCGGGGGGTACACAGATACGCAGTATTTT.

The J gene is TRBJ2-5, the V gene TRBV18; 7 bases line up with TRBD2. The end of the DNA is better explained by TRBJ2-7, so the J call may be wrong. Germline CDR1 and CDR2: KGHSH and LQKENI. The CDR3 runs 12 residues. The CDR3 nucleotides read TGTGCCAGCAGGGGAGGGAGGTACGAGCAGTACTTC. Translated: CASRGGRYEQYF.

The rearrangement links TRBV10-2 to TRBJ1-6; 7 bases line up with TRBD1. J was trimmed by 10 bases and V by 5 bases; bases with no gene match: 5. Germline V gene sequence: CDR1 WSHSY, CDR2 SAAADI. The length of the CDR3 is 13 residues. The CDR3 sequence is CASSRDSGSPLHF. The CDR3 bases are TGCGCCAGCAGTAGGGACAGTGGATCACCCCTCCACTTT.

V is TRBV5-1 and J is TRBJ2-5, with 7 bases that match TRBD1. The J segment lost 5 bases and the V segment lost 4 bases, leaving 8 bases of the junction unmatched. Germline-derived CDR1 and CDR2 are SGHRS and YFSETQ. This CDR3 is 14 amino acids long. The CDR3 region has the DNA TGCGCCAGCAGCGTTCGAGGGGGCCAGGAGACCCAGTACTTC. This translates into CASSVRGGQETQYF.

This clone was observed a single time. The CDR3 DNA sequence: TGTGCCAGCAGTTTCGGGACTTCAGGGTCAGCTTTCTTT. This translates into CASSFGTSGSAFF. The gene calls are TRBV27 and TRBJ1-1; maybe TRBD1 (5 bases). Germline V gives CDR1 MNHEY, CDR2 SMNVEV (reference sequence). This CDR3 has 13 residues. Deletions cut 3 bases from V and 10 bases from J, with 15 bases between.

The chain couples TRBV10-3 to TRBJ2-3, with 10 bases lining up with TRBD1. V dropped 6 bases and J dropped 4; count of bases not matched to a gene: 7. This CDR3 spans 15 amino acids. Germline CDR1 is ENHRY and CDR2 is SYGVKD. CDR3 coding DNA: TGTGCCATCAGACGCGGGACAGGGGTTCCAGATACGCAGTATTTT. This codes for CAIRRGTGVPDTQYF.

The chain carries TRBV5-1 and TRBJ2-4; maybe TRBD2 (7 bases). CDR3 length: 18 amino acids. Trimming pared 6 bases from V and 0 bases from J, leaving 22 bases between. Germline V gene lookup returns CDR1 SGHRS and CDR2 YFSETQ. The CDR3: CASILAGAGGLAKNIQYF. In nucleotides, the CDR3 is TGCGCCAGCATCCTCGCGGGGGCTGGCGGACTAGCCAAAAACATTCAGTACTTC.

The table lists this clone with a few counts. The chain uses TRBV28 and TRBJ2-7; 7 bases align to TRBD2. The CDR3 extends over 12 amino acids. Germline V gives CDR1 MDHEN, CDR2 SYDVKM. Trimming removed 6 bases from V and 4 bases from J; junction bases left unmatched: 3. The CDR3 loop reads CASSGGSYEQYF. CDR3 nucleotide sequence: TGTGCCAGCAGCGGGGGGTCGTACGAGCAGTACTTC.

This CDR3 reads CASGSGRRETQYF. For the CDR3, the DNA is TGTGCCAGCGGTAGCGGGAGGCGAGAGACCCAGTACTTC. This rearrangement joins TRBV7-2 to TRBJ2-5, with TRBD2 matching 10 bases. Germline-derived CDR1 and CDR2 are SGHTA and FQGNSA. CDR3 length: 13 amino acids. Trimming took 8 bases from V and 4 from J; bases not matched to a gene: 4.

The CDR3 DNA reads as TGTGCCAGCGAGAAAAGCTCCTACAATGAGCAGTTCTTC. Translation gives CASEKSSYNEQFF. The rearrangement joins TRBV28 to TRBJ2-1; no definite D call. Trimming cost V 8 bases and J 0 bases, with 8 bases left between them. The CDR3 contains 13 residues. Germline loops: CDR1 MDHEN, CDR2 SYDVKM.

The chain has TRBV4-1 and TRBJ1-2, with a weak D call TRBD1 (6 bases). V was trimmed by 1 base and J by 4 bases, leaving 16 bases between them. This CDR3 is built from 16 residues. Germline CDR1 is MGHRA and CDR2 is YSYEKL. The CDR3 nucleotides read TGCGCCAGCAGCCAAGCGGGAGGGGGACATACCTATGGCTACACCTTC. Translating gives CASSQAGGGHTYGYTF.

This chain connects TRBV19 to TRBJ2-7; 9 bases are shared with TRBD1. In germline, CDR1 is LNHDA, CDR2 SQIVND (reference sequence). The V and J ends lost 5 bases and 3 bases, in that order; junction bases with no gene match: 8. The CDR3 runs 15 residues. For the CDR3, the DNA is TGTGCCAGTAGTTGGGGGACAGGGTCCGTCTACGAGCAGTACTTC. Translated: CASSWGTGSVYEQYF.

CDR3 sequence reads: CASSEYVVNNEQFF. CDR3 DNA: TGTGCCAGCAGTGAGTATGTAGTTAACAATGAGCAGTTCTTC. V is TRBV2 and J is TRBJ2-1, with unresolved D. Trimming took 3 bases from V and 5 from J, leaving 11 bases between them. From germline, CDR1 is SNHLY and CDR2 FYNNEI. The CDR3 sequence is 14 residues long. The whole variable domain, remainder taken from reference TRBV2 and TRBJ2-1, is EPEVTQTPSHQVTQMGQEVILRCVPISNHLYFYWYRQILGQKVEFLVSFYNNEISEKSEIFDDQFSVERPDGSNFTLKIRSTKLEDSAMYFCASSEYVVNNEQFFGPGTRLTVL.

The gene calls are TRBV2 and TRBJ1-2, with 9 bases fitting TRBD1. The CDR3 has 14 amino acids. The J segment lost 8 bases and the V segment lost 5 bases, leaving 9 bases of the junction unmatched. Germline values: CDR1 SNHLY, CDR2 FYNNEI. The CDR3 DNA reads TGTGCCAGCAGTCGCACACCGGGACAGGGAGGCTACACCTTC. It specifies CASSRTPGQGGYTF.

This chain links TRBV7-2 with TRBJ2-1, with TRBD2 matching 11 bases. CDR1 is SGHTA and CDR2 is FQGNSA in the germline V gene. There are 15 residues in the CDR3. The trim removed 5 bases at V and 5 bases at J, leaving 5 bases unmatched. Here the CDR3 reads CASSPGLAENNEQFF. DNA of the CDR3: TGTGCCAGCAGCCCGGGACTAGCGGAAAACAATGAGCAGTTCTTC. Drawing the rest from reference TRBV7-2 and TRBJ2-1, the complete variable domain is GAGVSQSPSNKVTEKGKDVELRCDPISGHTALYWYRQSLGQGLEFLIYFQGNSAPDKSGLPSDRFSAERTGGSVSTLTIQRTQQEDSAVYLCASSPGLAENNEQFFGPGTRLTVL.

The chain links TRBV27 to TRBJ1-6, with TRBD1 matching over 7 bases. With 7 bases clipped from V and 0 bases from J, the junction kept 6 bases outside the gene matches. Germline CDR1 reads MNHEY; CDR2 reads SMNVEV (reference sequence). The CDR3 is 16 residues long. The CDR3 nucleotides read TGTGCCAGCACCCCGACAGGGAGCTCCTATAATTCACCCCTCCACTTT. It codes for CASTPTGSSYNSPLHF.

The V gene is TRBV2, the J gene TRBJ2-7; 7 bases fit TRBD2. Germline V gene lookup returns CDR1 SNHLY and CDR2 FYNNEI. CDR3 length: 14 amino acids. The V and J ends lost 6 bases and 5 bases, in that order; junction bases with no gene match: 10. CDR3 bases: TGTGCCAGCAGGCGGACTAGTCTCATCAACGAGCAGTACTTC. Amino acids: CASRRTSLINEQYF.

The rearrangement joins TRBV28 to TRBJ1-2; no firm D call. The CDR3 is made up of 11 amino acids. The germline V gene encodes CDR1 MDHEN and CDR2 SYDVKM. V lost 6 bases and J lost 5, with 7 bases in between. CDR3 coding DNA: TGTGCCAGCAGAGACATGTATGGCTACACCTTC. Its translation: CASRDMYGYTF.

The chain links TRBV13 to TRBJ2-5; unclear D gene. The CDR3 runs 11 residues. V was clipped by 5 bases and J by 7 bases, with 8 bases between them. Germline lookup yields CDR1 PRHDT and CDR2 FYEKMQ (reference sequence). CDR3 DNA: TGTGCCAGCAGCGGCCGCGGGACCCAGTACTTC. Encoded protein: CASSGRGTQYF.

This sequence joins TRBV5-4 and TRBJ2-1; 7 bases map to TRBD2. CDR1 is SGHNT and CDR2 is YYREEE in the germline V gene (reference sequence). The length of the CDR3 is 15 residues. J gave up 7 bases and V 7 bases, and 14 bases lay outside the gene matches. For the CDR3, the DNA is TGTGCCAGCTCCACGCTGGGAGGGCCTCAGAATGAGCAGTTCTTC. It is translated as CASSTLGGPQNEQFF.

The rearrangement joins TRBV4-1 to TRBJ1-2; tentatively, D is TRBD1 (5 bases). Germline-derived CDR1 and CDR2 are MGHRA and YSYEKL. The CDR3 runs to 14 residues. Trimming removed 1 base at V and 5 bases at J, with 11 bases between. The CDR3 DNA reads as TGCGCCAGCAGCCAAGGGACAAGGCGATATGGCTACACCTTC. Protein: CASSQGTRRYGYTF.

The chain links TRBV28 to TRBJ1-2, with 7 positions matching TRBD1. Germline-derived CDR1 and CDR2 are MDHEN and SYDVKM. There are 16 residues in the CDR3. Unmatched junction bases numbered 6, after V lost 2 bases and J lost 0 bases. The CDR3 is CASSLPTTGTNYGYTF. The CDR3 DNA follows: TGTGCCAGCAGTTTACCTACGACAGGGACTAACTATGGCTACACCTTC.

The rearrangement uses TRBV10-3 and TRBJ1-3; D is undetermined. The CDR3 contains 11 residues. V lost 7 bases, J lost 4 bases, and 5 bases lay in between. Germline CDR1 and CDR2: ENHRY and SYGVKD. The CDR3 loop reads CAITSGNTIYF. In DNA, the CDR3 is TGTGCCATCACCTCCGGAAACACCATATATTTT.

This sequence joins TRBV14 and TRBJ1-1; 7 nucleotides line up with TRBD1. The CDR3 has 18 amino acids. The V and J ends lost 0 bases and 0 bases, in that order; junction bases with no gene match: 10. Germline loops: CDR1 SGHDN, CDR2 FVKESK. The CDR3 loop is CASSQDPGTVWVNTEAFF. In DNA, the CDR3 is TGTGCCAGCAGCCAAGACCCTGGGACAGTTTGGGTGAACACTGAAGCTTTCTTT.

The V call is TRBV6-5, the J call TRBJ2-7; 12 bases map to TRBD2. CDR1 MNHEY and CDR2 SVGAGI come from the germline V gene. V lost 7 bases to trimming and J lost 1 base; unmatched junction nucleotides: 5. This CDR3 spans 15 amino acids. The CDR3 nucleotides read TGTGCCAGCATCATGACTAGCGGGGGTTCCTACGAGCAGTACTTC. This sequence encodes CASIMTSGGSYEQYF.

This clone showed up just once. The V gene is TRBV28, the J gene TRBJ2-5, with D uncertain. Gene TRBJ2-7 matches the end of the DNA better, so the J call may be wrong. CDR3 length: 13 amino acids. CDR1 is MDHEN and CDR2 is SYDVKM in the germline V gene. The CDR3 bases are TGTGCCAGCAGTCTCTCAAGCTCCTACGAGCAGTACTTC. It specifies CASSLSSSYEQYF.

This clone was observed once. The V gene is TRBV9, the J gene TRBJ2-5; D unclear. Germline assignment: CDR1 SGDLS and CDR2 YYNGEE. V lost 6 bases and J 1 base, leaving 13 bases between the germline ends. This CDR3 region has 14 residues. The CDR3 loop reads CASTQSLIQETQYF. In DNA, the CDR3 is TGTGCCAGCACCCAGTCTCTGATCCAAGAGACCCAGTACTTC. The complete variable domain, with remaining parts taken from reference TRBV9 and TRBJ2-5, reads DSGVTQTPKHLITATGQRVTLRCSPRSGDLSVYWYQQSLDQGLQFLIQYYNGEERAKGNILERFSAQQFPDLHSELNLSSLELGDSALYFCASTQSLIQETQYFGPGTRLLVL.

This chain uses TRBV10-3 with TRBJ2-3, with a possible D match to TRBD1 (6 bases). Trimming cost V 6 bases and J 11 bases, with 18 bases left between them. Germline V gene lookup returns CDR1 ENHRY and CDR2 SYGVKD. The CDR3 runs 13 residues. This CDR3 is CAIRQEGGPGQYF. CDR3 in DNA: TGTGCCATCAGGCAAGAAGGGGGTCCGGGGCAGTATTTT.

The chain combines TRBV15 with TRBJ1-2; 10 nucleotides line up with TRBD1. The J segment lost 8 bases and the V segment lost 3 bases, leaving 6 bases of the junction unmatched. This CDR3 is built from 14 residues. Germline V CDR1 and CDR2: LNHNV, YYDKDF (reference sequence). In nucleotides, the CDR3 is TGTGCCACCAGCAGCGGACAGGGGGTGAGCGGCTACACCTTC. It yields the protein CATSSGQGVSGYTF.

DNA for the CDR3: TGTGCCAGTACTCTCGGACAGGGGGCATGGGATACGCAGTATTTT. It is translated as CASTLGQGAWDTQYF. The chain uses TRBV19 and TRBJ2-3, with 11 nucleotides matching TRBD1. V trimming: 7 bases; J trimming: 6 bases; junction bases outside the gene matches: 9. CDR3 length equals 15 residues. CDR1 LNHDA and CDR2 SQIVND come from the germline V gene (reference sequence).

This clone was recorded only once. The chain has TRBV5-6 and TRBJ1-6, with D possibly matching TRBD1 (5 bases). The V end lost 7 bases, the J end lost 6 bases, and 14 bases lay between the germline ends. The CDR3 extends over 14 amino acids. Per the germline V gene, CDR1 is SGHDT and CDR2 is YYEEEE. In DNA, the CDR3 is TGTGCCAGCTCCCAGGGCCCAACTAATTCACCCCTCCACTTT. It encodes CASSQGPTNSPLHF.

The genes are TRBV7-6 and TRBJ2-7, with 10 bases that match TRBD2. Germline V gene data show CDR1 as SGHVS and CDR2 as FNYEAQ. V lost 5 bases to trimming and J lost 8 bases; unmatched junction nucleotides: 6. The CDR3 is 13 residues long. CDR3 loop: CASSPIAGGQQYF. In DNA, the CDR3 is TGTGCCAGCAGCCCAATAGCGGGGGGTCAGCAGTACTTC.